The clone carrying this T cell receptor beta chain has just a few counts. Together with a sample-barcoded 5' primer, a J-beta primer mix was included in a second PCR lasting roughly 7 to 11 cycles. TCRdb independently ran MiXCR on the 5' RACE reads; one entry per CDR3 protein. This sample carries some 850,000 distinct CDR3 sequences, approximately 24% of them seen once, and the ten largest clones take around 2.9%. This specimen belongs to a study of blood T cells in healthy people across ages. Investigators took 8.5 to 10 milliliters of peripheral blood from every donor. The length of the CDR3 is 16 residues. Germline V gene sequence: CDR1 SQVTM, CDR2 ANQGSEA. With 0 bases removed from V and 0 bases from J, the gap between germline ends came to 12 bases. This sample was shared with a second study, whose subject was T cells of mothers and their children. Per that paper: RNA was extracted, and all of it went into cDNA synthesis at roughly 1.4 ug per 15 ul.

This receptor was obtained from a boy aged 5-17 years in good health. The rearrangement links TRBV29-1 to TRBJ2-1; D remains unclear. What was sequenced was blood. CDR3 loop: CSVEDVTRSSYNEQFF. CDR3 DNA: TGCAGCGTTGAAGATGTCACCAGGAGCTCCTACAATGAGCAGTTCTTC.